Following are 14 T cell receptor beta chains from one sample sequenced in a study of T cells and Merkel cell carcinoma outcomes. Only in-frame clones appear in the TCRdb table, and some are missing; sequencing was by immunoSEQ multiplex PCR. The top ten clones hold approximately 2.8% of a sample with 15,000 to 25,000 clones, more than 65% of them seen once. What was sequenced was tumor tissue from Merkel cell carcinoma. The receptors shown here come from a human donor with Merkel cell carcinoma.

The genes are TRBV13 and TRBJ2-4, with D uncertain. This CDR3 contains 16 residues. V was clipped by 2 bases and J by 4 bases, with 15 bases between them. CDR1 is PRHDT, CDR2 FYEKMQ, per germline (reference sequence). The CDR3, as DNA: TGTGCCAGCAGCTTAAAAGTAGAAGCCAATAAAAACATTCAGTACTTC. It is translated as CASSLKVEANKNIQYF.

This chain links TRBV11-2 with TRBJ1-1, with TRBD1 matching over 10 bases. Germline V CDR1 and CDR2: SGHAT, FQNNGV. The V gene end was trimmed by 2 bases and the J gene end by 4 bases; junction bases not matched to a gene: 7. The CDR3 spans 16 residues. The CDR3 region has the DNA TGTGCCAGCAGCTTATTTCTTGGGGACAGGGGCACTGAAGCTTTCTTT. Its translation is CASSLFLGDRGTEAFF.

This clone is medium-sized within its sample. This CDR3 is also generated by other DNA sequences in the sample. The CDR3: CASSQVSSGGQETQYF. DNA of the CDR3: TGCGCCAGCAGCCAAGTTTCCAGCGGGGGGCAAGAGACCCAGTACTTC. J is TRBJ2-5 and V is TRBV4-1; 9 positions match TRBD2. V shed 1 base and J 2 bases; nucleotides not matched to a gene: 5. CDR3 length: 16 amino acids. CDR1 and CDR2 from the germline V gene are MGHRA and YSYEKL.

The chain employs TRBV9 and TRBJ1-5; D unclear. With 0 bases removed from V and 6 bases from J, the gap between germline ends came to 7 bases. Per the germline V gene, CDR1 is SGDLS and CDR2 is YYNGEE. CDR3 size: 13 residues. CDR3 sequence reads: CASSVGNSQPQHF. CDR3 coding DNA: TGTGCCAGCAGCGTAGGGAACAGTCAGCCCCAGCATTTT.

This chain uses TRBV7-9 with TRBJ2-7, with D tentatively TRBD2 (6 bases). V shed 5 bases and J shed 3 bases, with 11 bases lying between them. The length of the CDR3 is 13 residues. Germline CDR1 is SEHNR and CDR2 is FQNEAQ (reference sequence). CDR3 in DNA: TGTGCCAGCAGCCGCACCGGGAGCTACGAGCAGTACTTC. As protein: CASSRTGSYEQYF.

The gene calls are TRBV27 and TRBJ1-4; perhaps TRBD1 as D (6 bases). In germline, CDR1 is MNHEY, CDR2 SMNVEV (reference sequence). V shed 2 bases and J shed 8 bases, with 12 bases lying between them. The CDR3 sequence is 14 residues long. The DNA for the CDR3 is TGTGCCAGCAGTTTAGGGGGACAAGACGAAAAACTGTTTTTT. Its protein is CASSLGGQDEKLFF.

V and J are TRBV18 and TRBJ2-1; maybe TRBD1 (6 bases). The CDR3 length is 15 residues. The V gene's germline CDR1 is KGHSH and CDR2 LQKENI. The V end was cut by 2 bases, the J end by 1 base, with 9 bases between. The CDR3 region is CASSPAGQSYNEQFF. The CDR3 nucleotides read TGTGCCAGCTCACCAGCAGGACAGTCCTACAATGAGCAGTTCTTC.

J is TRBJ2-2 and V is TRBV5-5; no clear D. This CDR3 comprises 14 residues. V was shortened by 3 bases and J by 2 bases, with 8 bases between the two germline ends. Germline-derived CDR1 and CDR2 are SGHKS and YYEKEE (reference sequence). CDR3 sequence (DNA): TGTGCCAGCAGCTCGGGCCTAAACACCGGGGAGCTGTTTTTT. This translates into CASSSGLNTGELFF.

The chain couples TRBV6-5 to TRBJ2-7, with TRBD1 matching over 8 bases. There are 15 residues in the CDR3. Per the germline V gene, CDR1 is MNHEY and CDR2 is SVGAGI. V was pared by 4 bases and J by 2 bases, with 7 bases of the junction left unmatched. The DNA for the CDR3 is TGTGCCAGCAGTTTCGATGGACAGGGACCCTACGAGCAGTACTTC. It translates to CASSFDGQGPYEQYF.

This clone was picked up a small number of times. The V and J genes are TRBV28 and TRBJ1-4; 9 bases fit TRBD1. Germline loops: CDR1 MDHEN, CDR2 SYDVKM. V lost 8 bases, J lost 9 bases, and 16 bases stayed unmatched. The CDR3 extends over 16 amino acids. The CDR3 bases are TGTGCCAGCTTCCCCACGGGACAGGGCTTAGTACAAAAACTGTTTTTT. Residues: CASFPTGQGLVQKLFF.

Turning to this clone: Compared with germline, one end of the junction differs, possibly owing to a read error. The chain uses TRBV7-2 and TRBJ1-4, with 7 bases fitting TRBD1. This CDR3 region has 15 residues. Germline CDR1 reads SGHTA; CDR2 reads FQGNSA. The DNA of the CDR3 is TGTGCCAACAGCATACCGACAGGGATGTCAAAAAAACTGTTTTTT. Amino acids: CANSIPTGMSKKLFF.

The rearrangement joins TRBV27 to TRBJ2-1; no firm D call. The CDR3 has 14 amino acids. Looked up from germline, CDR1 is MNHEY and CDR2 is SMNVEV (reference sequence). Trimming shortened V by 3 bases and J by 1 base, and 7 bases separated the two germline ends. In nucleotides, the CDR3 is TGTGCCAGCAGTTTTATGGGGTCCTACAATGAGCAGTTCTTC. Protein: CASSFMGSYNEQFF.

The chain carries TRBV30 and TRBJ1-2; no reliable D call. The CDR3 spans 13 residues. Germline loops: CDR1 GTSNPN, CDR2 SVGIG (reference sequence). V gave up 5 bases and J gave up 6 bases, with 16 bases separating them. CDR3 region: CAWFWTGGHGYTF. The CDR3 nucleotides are TGTGCCTGGTTTTGGACGGGCGGACATGGCTACACCTTC.

The chain has TRBV19 and TRBJ2-3, with D maybe TRBD1 (5 bases). Germline V lookup: CDR1 LNHDA, CDR2 SQIVND (reference sequence). The length of the CDR3 is 15 residues. The V end was cut by 3 bases, the J end by 1 base, with 11 bases between. DNA of the CDR3: TGTGCCAGTAGTATTTCAGGGCAGCGCACAGATACGCAGTATTTT. As protein: CASSISGQRTDTQYF.